The present T cell receptor beta chain was sequenced within a study of chemoradiotherapy in HPV16-positive cancers. Worth noting for this clone: Its cognate antigen is unknown.

Only in-frame clones appear in the TCRdb table, and some are missing; sequencing was by immunoSEQ multiplex PCR. The sample consists of approximately 12,000 clones, over 75% of them appearing once. Germline loops: CDR1 SQVTM, CDR2 ANQGSEA. The V and J ends lost 7 bases and 3 bases respectively, with 6 bases between them. The CDR3 is 10 amino acids. The study's findings and limits: HPV-responsive T-cell expansion during chemoradiotherapy was linked to improved recurrence-free survival in HPV16-positive patients. During treatment, candidate HPV-specific clones and E7-related motifs expanded in tumor.

This specimen was blood, taken from a patient who underwent chemoradiotherapy. The receptor's source is a human donor with HPV-associated anogenital cancer. J is TRBJ1-1 and V is TRBV29-1, with D unresolved. The CDR3 region has the DNA TGCAGCGGATCCGACACTGAAGCTTTCTTT. Protein: CSGSDTEAFF.